The entry below gives a single T cell receptor (beta chain) sequence along with its context. In the original analysis: Reference gene primer amplification gave nucleated cell count estimates. The table came from immunoSEQ multiplex PCR; TCRdb's copy has only in-frame clones and leaves some out. The V and J calls and clone size come from that table; D and trimming were worked out from the DNA. The repertoire has around 70,000 clones, roughly nine tenths of them found once; the top ten carry 2.5% to 3%. The record originates from a study of blood T cell repertoires in COVID-19. Study-level background: The study drew acute and convalescent COVID-19 samples from the United States, Italy and Spain.

Enrolment of Seattle patients took place during active infection, and they were followed longitudinally. The CDR3 has 14 amino acids. Germline assignment: CDR1 LGHNA and CDR2 YNFKEQ. The V gene lost 2 bases and the J gene lost 6 bases, with 13 bases spanning the gap. This chain connects TRBV4-2 to TRBJ1-1; tentatively, D is TRBD1 (6 bases). Sequencing was done on a sample of peripheral blood. The receptor comes from a man aged 50 or older with COVID-19, enrolled during active disease. The CDR3 region is CASSQSGQPAEAFF. The CDR3 region has the DNA TGTGCCAGCAGCCAATCTGGACAGCCGGCTGAAGCTTTCTTT.